The T cell receptor (beta chain) under discussion was sequenced for a study of OX40 agonist ivuxolimab in advanced cancers. Study information: Therapy given before enrollment (anti-PD-1, anti-PD-L1 or anti-CTLA-4) was allowed, and roughly 41% had some. Regarding the study as a whole: Among the lowest peripheral clonal expansion occurred in 0.1-3.0 mg/kg partial responders.

Profiled with immunoSEQ multiplex PCR; TCRdb holds only in-frame clones, not every one. This table has about 110,000 clones, 85% to 95% appearing once. The CDR3 extends over 14 amino acids. In germline, CDR1 is SGDLS, CDR2 YYNGEE. V was shortened by 2 bases and J by 9 bases, with 12 bases between the two germline ends. Details on this clone: The antigen remains unidentified.

The TCR sequence derives from an adult with an advanced solid tumor such as melanoma, head and neck, liver or kidney cancer. The sequences come from CD4+ or CD8+ T cells sorted from blood, collected in a trial of the OX40 agonist ivuxolimab. The chain has TRBV9 and TRBJ1-6; no definite D call. The CDR3 region is CASSVGSGSSPLHF. The CDR3 region has the DNA TGTGCCAGCAGCGTTGGTTCCGGGAGTTCACCCCTCCACTTT.